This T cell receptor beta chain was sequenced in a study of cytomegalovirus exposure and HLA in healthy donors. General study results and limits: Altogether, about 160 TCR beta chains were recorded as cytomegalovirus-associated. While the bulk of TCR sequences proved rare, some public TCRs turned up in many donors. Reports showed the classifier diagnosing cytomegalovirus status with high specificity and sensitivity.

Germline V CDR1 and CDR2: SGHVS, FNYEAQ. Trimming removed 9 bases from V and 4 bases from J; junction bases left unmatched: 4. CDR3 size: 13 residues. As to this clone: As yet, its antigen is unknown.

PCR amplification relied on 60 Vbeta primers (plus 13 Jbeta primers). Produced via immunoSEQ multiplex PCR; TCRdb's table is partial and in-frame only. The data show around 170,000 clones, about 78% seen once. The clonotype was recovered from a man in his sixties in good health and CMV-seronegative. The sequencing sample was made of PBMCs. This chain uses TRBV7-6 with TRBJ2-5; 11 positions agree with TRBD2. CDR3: CARGTSGRETQYF. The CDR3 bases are TGTGCCAGGGGGACTAGCGGACGAGAGACCCAGTACTTC.